This paragraph covers one T cell receptor (beta chain) sequence. This specimen comes from a study of blood T cell repertoires in COVID-19. Study context: Acute and convalescent COVID-19 specimens originated in the United States, Italy and Spain.

Sequenced by immunoSEQ multiplex PCR; TCRdb stores in-frame clones only, minus some. The sample lists hundreds of thousands of clones; nearly 90% were seen once. This CDR3 region has 15 residues. Unmatched junction bases numbered 3, after V lost 4 bases and J lost 0 bases. Germline-derived CDR1 and CDR2 are MNHEY and SVGAGI. V is TRBV6-5 and J is TRBJ1-3, with 7 positions matching TRBD1. The material sequenced was peripheral blood. The sequence was obtained from a middle-aged woman who had recovered from COVID-19. CDR3: CASSSGTVSGNTIYF. The CDR3 DNA is TGTGCCAGCAGTTCCGGGACAGTCTCTGGAAACACCATATATTTT.